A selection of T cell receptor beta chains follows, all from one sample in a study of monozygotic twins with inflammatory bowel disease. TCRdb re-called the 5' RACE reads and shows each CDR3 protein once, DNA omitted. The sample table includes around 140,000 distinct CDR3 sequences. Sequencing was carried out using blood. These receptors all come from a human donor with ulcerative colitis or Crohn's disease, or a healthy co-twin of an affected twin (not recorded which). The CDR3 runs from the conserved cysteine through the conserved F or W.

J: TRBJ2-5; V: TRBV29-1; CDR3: CSVNLGRLETQYF
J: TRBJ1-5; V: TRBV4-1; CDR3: CASSQDLAGGTRNQPQHF
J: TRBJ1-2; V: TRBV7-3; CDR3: CASSFSSGKKIPGYGYTF
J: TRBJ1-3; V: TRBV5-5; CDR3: CASSDRGNFGNTIYF
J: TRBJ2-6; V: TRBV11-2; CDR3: CASSFLHSGANVLTF
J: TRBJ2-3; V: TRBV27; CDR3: CASSLSGGPTDTQYF
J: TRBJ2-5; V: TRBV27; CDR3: CASSLQVGETQYF
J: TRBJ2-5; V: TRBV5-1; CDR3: CASSTQETQYF
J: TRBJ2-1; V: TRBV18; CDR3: CASSPPPSGRSYNEQFF
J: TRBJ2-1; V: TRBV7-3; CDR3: CASSLGQGTGEQFF
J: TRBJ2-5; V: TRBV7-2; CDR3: CASSLDIHLKTQYF
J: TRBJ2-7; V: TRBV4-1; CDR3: CASSQVASGSNEQYF
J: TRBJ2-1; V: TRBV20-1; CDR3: CSARGGLPSYNEQFF
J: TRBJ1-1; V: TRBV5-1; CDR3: CASTARGNLDTEAFF
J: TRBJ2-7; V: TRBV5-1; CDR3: CASSLEGRLAGVTPYEQYF
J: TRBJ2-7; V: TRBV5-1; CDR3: CASSLAGAFSYEQYF
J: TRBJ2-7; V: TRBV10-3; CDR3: CAISGAFSYEQYF
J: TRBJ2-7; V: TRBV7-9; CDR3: CASSPDRYSYEQYF
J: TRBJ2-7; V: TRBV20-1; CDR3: CSPSGRADEQYF
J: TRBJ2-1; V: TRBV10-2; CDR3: CASSTSGRYNEQFF
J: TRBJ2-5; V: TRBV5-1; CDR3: CASSPLGGAQYQETQYF
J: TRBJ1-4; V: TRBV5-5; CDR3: CASSNLKTGEIQKLFF
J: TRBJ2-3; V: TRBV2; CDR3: CASTGRRTDTQYF
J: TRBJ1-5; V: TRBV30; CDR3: CAWGQGYNQPQHF
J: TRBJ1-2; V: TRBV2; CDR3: CASTQRGTANYGYTF
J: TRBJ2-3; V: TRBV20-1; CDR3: CSARRLAGGSENLHTQYF
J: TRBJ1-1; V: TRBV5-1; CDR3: CASSLDRWAEAFF
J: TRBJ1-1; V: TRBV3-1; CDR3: CASSQLQGIEAFF
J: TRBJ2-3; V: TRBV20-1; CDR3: CSARDGVTDTQYF